This T cell receptor beta chain was found in a study of T cell clonality in common variable immunodeficiency. Only in-frame clones appear in the TCRdb table, and some are missing; sequencing was by immunoSEQ multiplex PCR. The sample lists tens of thousands of clones, none appearing once, the ten largest making up about 1.5%. The sample holds many counts of this clone. As yet, its antigen is unknown. The CDR3 end is not reached by the read, which stops 3 residues before it; the germline J gene fills it in. V lost 3 bases and J 3 bases, leaving 15 bases between the germline ends. The CDR3 runs 15 residues. CDR1 is GTSNPN, CDR2 SVGIG, per germline (reference sequence). Overall study results and limits: Fewer TCRbeta clones were shared among CVID subjects than controls. The cause of increased CVID clonality remains unclear without subpopulation sequencing. In common variable immunodeficiency, TCR beta chains reportedly carried fewer deletions and N-nucleotide insertions.

Sequencing was performed on peripheral blood mononuclear cells. The receptor comes from a person aged 18 to 70 in good health. The rearrangement uses TRBV30 and TRBJ1-5; D possibly corresponds to TRBD1 (5 bases). The part of the CDR3 DNA that was read is TGTGCCTGGAGCCAAAAGGGGCTGTTCAATCAGCCC. It translates to CAWSQKGLFNQP. The CDR3 in its entirety is CAWSQKGLFNQPQHF.